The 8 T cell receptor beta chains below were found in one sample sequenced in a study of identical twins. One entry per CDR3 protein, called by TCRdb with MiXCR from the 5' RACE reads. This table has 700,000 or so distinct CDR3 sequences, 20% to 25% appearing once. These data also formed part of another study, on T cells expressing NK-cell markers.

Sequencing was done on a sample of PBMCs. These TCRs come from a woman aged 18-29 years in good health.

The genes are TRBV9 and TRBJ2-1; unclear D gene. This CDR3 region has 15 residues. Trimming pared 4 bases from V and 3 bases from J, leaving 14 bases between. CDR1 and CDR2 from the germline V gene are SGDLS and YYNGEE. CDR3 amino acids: CASSPRVGNYNEQFF. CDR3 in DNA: TGTGCCAGCAGCCCCAGAGTCGGTAACTACAATGAGCAGTTCTTC.

CDR3 sequence (DNA): TGTGCCAGCAGCCCCGGACTCTCAGTAACAGATACGCAGTATTTT. As protein: CASSPGLSVTDTQYF. The chain couples TRBV7-2 to TRBJ2-3; D possibly corresponds to TRBD2 (5 bases). Germline V CDR1 and CDR2: SGHTA, FQGNSA. The V end lost 5 bases, the J end lost 3 bases, and 15 bases lay between the germline ends. This CDR3 is 15 amino acids long.

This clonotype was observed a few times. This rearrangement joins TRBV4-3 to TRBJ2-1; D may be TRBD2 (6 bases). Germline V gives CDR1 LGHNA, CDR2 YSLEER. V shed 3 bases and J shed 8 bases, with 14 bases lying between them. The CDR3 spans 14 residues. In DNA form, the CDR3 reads TGCGCCAGCAGCCATCTGAGTAGCGGCGATGAGCAGTTCTTC. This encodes CASSHLSSGDEQFF.

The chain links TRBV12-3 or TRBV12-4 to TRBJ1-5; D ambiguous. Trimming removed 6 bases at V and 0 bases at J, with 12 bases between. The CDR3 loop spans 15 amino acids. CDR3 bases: TGTGCCAGCAGGGGCCAAGGAGATAGCAATCAGCCCCAGCATTTT. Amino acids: CASRGQGDSNQPQHF.

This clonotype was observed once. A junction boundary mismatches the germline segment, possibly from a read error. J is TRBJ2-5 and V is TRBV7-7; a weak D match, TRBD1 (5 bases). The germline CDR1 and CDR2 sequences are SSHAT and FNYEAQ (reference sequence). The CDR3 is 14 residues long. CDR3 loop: CASSPQGFGETQYF. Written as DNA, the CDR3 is TGTGCTAGCAGCCCGCAGGGATTCGGGGAGACCCAGTACTTC.

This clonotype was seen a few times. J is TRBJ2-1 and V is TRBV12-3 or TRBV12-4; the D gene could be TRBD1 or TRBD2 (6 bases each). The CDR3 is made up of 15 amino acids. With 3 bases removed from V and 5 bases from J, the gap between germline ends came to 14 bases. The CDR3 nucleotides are TGTGCCAGCAGTTTTAAGGGGGGCAGGGACAATGAGCAGTTCTTC. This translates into CASSFKGGRDNEQFF.

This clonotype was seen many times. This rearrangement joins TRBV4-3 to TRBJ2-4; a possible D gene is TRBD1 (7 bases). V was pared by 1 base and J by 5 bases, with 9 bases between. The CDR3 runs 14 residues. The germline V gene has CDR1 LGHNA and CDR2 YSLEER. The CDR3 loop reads CASSQARGENIQYF. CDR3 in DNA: TGCGCCAGCAGCCAAGCCAGGGGGGAAAACATTCAGTACTTC.

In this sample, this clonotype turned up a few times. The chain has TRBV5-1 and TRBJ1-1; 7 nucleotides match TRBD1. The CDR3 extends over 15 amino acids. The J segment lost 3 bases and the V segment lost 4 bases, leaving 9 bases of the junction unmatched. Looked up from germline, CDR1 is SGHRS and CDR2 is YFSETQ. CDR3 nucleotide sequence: TGCGCCAGCAGCACCCGGACAGGCTGGGACACTGAAGCTTTCTTT. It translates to CASSTRTGWDTEAFF. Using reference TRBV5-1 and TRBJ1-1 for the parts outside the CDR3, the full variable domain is KAGVTQTPRYLIKTRGQQVTLSCSPISGHRSVSWYQQTPGQGLQFLFEYFSETQRNKGNFPGRFSGRQFSNSRSEMNVSTLELGDSALYLCASSTRTGWDTEAFFGQGTRLTVV.